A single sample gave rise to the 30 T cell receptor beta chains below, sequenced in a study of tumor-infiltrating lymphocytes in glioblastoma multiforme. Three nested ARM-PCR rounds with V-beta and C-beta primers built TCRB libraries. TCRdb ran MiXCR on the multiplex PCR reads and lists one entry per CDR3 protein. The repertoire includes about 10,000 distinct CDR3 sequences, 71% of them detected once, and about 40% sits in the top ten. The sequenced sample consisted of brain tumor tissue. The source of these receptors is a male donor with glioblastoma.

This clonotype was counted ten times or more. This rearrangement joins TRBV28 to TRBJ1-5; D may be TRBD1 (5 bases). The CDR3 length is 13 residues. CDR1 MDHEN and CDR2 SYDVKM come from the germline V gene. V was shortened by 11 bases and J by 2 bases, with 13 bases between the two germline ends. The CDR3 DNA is TGTGCCGGAGGAGGGGTAGGCAATCAGCCCCAGCATTTT. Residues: CAGGGVGNQPQHF.

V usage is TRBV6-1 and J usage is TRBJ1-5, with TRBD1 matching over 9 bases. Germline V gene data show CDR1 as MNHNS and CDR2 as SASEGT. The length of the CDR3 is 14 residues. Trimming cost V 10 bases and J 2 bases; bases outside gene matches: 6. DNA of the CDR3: TGTGCCACTACTACAGGGGGCGGCAATCAGCCCCAGCATTTT. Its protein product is CATTTGGGNQPQHF.

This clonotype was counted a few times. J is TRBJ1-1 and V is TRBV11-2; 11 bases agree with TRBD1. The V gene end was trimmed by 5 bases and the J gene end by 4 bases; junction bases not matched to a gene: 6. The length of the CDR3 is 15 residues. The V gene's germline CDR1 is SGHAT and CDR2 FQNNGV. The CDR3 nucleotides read TGTGCCAGCAGCCCAAAGGGACAGGGGGGCACTGAAGCTTTCTTT. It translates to CASSPKGQGGTEAFF.

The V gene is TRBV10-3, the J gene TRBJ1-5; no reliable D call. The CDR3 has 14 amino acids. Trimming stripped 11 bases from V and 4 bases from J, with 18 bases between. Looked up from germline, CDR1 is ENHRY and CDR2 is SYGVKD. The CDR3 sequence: CAVWGGGANQPQHF. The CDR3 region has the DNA TGTGCCGTCTGGGGTGGAGGCGCTAATCAGCCCCAGCATTTT.

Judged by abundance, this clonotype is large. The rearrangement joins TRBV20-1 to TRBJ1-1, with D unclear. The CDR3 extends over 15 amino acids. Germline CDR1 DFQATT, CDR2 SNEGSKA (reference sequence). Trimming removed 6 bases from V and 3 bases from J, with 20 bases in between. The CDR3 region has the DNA TGCAGTGCCTATTCCCCCAATGGGGTTGACACTGAAGCTTTCTTT. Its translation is CSAYSPNGVDTEAFF.

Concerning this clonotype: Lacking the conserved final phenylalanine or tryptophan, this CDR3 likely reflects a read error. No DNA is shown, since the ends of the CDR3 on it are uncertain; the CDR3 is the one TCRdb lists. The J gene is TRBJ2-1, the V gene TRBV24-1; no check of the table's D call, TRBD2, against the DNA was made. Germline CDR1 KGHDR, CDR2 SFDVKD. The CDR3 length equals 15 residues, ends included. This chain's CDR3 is CVTSDLEGLSHEQSL.

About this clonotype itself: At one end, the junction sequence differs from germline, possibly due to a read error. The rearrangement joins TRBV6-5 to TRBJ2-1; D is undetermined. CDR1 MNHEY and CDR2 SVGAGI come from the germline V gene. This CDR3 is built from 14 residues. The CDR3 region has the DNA TGTGCCAGCAGTTACGGACCGGGCTTCGGAGAGCAGCTCTTC. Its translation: CASSYGPGFGEQLF.

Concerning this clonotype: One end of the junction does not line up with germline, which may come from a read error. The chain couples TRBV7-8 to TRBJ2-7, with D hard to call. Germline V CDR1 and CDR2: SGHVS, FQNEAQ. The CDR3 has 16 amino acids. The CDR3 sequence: CASSPTNRYASYEQYF. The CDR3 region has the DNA TGTGCAAGCAGTCCCACAAATCGGTACGCCTCCTACGAGCAGTACTTC.

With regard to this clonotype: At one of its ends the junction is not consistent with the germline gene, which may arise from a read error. The CDR3 reads CASSRASDTRYF. The CDR3 DNA reads TGTGCCAGCAGCCGGGCCTCAGATACGCGGTATTTC. The J gene is TRBJ2-3, the V gene TRBV5-1; D is unclear. The CDR3 is made up of 12 amino acids. Germline assignment: CDR1 SGHRS and CDR2 YFSETQ.

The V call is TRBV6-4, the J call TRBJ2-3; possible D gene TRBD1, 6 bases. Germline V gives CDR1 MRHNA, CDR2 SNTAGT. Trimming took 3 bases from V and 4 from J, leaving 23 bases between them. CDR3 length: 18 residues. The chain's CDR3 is CASSEFPDSGGVPDTQYF. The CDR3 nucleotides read TGTGCCAGCAGTGAATTTCCGGACAGTGGAGGAGTCCCAGATACGCAGTATTTT.

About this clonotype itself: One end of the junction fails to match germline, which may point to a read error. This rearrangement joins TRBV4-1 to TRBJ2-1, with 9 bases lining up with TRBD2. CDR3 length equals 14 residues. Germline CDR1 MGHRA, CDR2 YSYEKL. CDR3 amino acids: CVSRTSASYSEQLF. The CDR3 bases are TGCGTCAGCAGGACTAGCGCTTCCTACAGTGAGCAGTTATTC.

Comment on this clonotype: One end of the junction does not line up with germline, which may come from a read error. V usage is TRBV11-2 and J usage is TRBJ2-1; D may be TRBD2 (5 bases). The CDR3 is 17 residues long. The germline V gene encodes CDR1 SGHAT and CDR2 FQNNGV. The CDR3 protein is CARSSAVRRPSRNERFF. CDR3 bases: TGTGCCAGGAGCTCAGCAGTAAGGAGGCCTTCGCGCAATGAGCGGTTCTTC.

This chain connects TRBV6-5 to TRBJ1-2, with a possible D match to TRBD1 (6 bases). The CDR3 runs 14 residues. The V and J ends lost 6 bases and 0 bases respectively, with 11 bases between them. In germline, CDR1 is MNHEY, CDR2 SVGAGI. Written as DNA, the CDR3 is TGTGCCAGCAGAAAAACAGGGACTAACTATGGCTACACCTTC. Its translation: CASRKTGTNYGYTF.

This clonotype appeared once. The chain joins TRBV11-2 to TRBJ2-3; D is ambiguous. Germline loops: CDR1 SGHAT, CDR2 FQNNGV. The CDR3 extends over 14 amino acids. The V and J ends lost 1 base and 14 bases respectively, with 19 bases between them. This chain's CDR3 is CASSLGGPLDARYF. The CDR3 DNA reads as TGTGCCAGCAGCTTAGGCGGACCCCTAGATGCGCGGTATTTT.

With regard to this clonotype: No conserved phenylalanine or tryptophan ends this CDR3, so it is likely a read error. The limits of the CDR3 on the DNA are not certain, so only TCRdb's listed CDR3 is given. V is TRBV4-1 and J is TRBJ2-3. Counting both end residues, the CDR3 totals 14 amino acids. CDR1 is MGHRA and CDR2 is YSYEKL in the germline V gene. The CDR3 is CASSPWTRPDTHYL.

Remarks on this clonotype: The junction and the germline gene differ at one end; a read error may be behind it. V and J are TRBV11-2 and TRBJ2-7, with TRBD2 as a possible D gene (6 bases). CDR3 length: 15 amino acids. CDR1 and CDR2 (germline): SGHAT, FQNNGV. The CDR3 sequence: CASSLVTGEFNEQCF. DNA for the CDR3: TGTGCCAGCAGCTTAGTAACGGGGGAGTTCAACGAGCAATGCTTC.

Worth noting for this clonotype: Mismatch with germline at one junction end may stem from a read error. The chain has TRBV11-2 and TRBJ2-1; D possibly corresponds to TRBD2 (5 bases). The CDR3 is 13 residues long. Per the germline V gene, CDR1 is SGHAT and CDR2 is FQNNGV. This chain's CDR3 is CACSLDMGSEQSF. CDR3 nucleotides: TGTGCCTGCAGCTTAGATATGGGGAGTGAGCAGTCCTTC.

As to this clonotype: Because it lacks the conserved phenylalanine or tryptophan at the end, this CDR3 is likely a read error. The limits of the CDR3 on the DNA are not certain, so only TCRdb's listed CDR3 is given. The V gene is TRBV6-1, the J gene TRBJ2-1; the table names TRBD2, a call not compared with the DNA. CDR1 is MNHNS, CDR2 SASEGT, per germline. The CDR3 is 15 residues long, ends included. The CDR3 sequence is CASSEEVLAYNEQLS.

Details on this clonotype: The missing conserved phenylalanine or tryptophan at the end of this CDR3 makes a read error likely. CDR3 amino acids: CASSAQEGRLGTGELFS. As DNA, the CDR3 is TGTGCCAGTAGTGCCCAAGAAGGGCGCCTTGGCACCGGTGAGCTGTTTTCT. The J gene is TRBJ2-2, the V gene TRBV25-1; D is uncertain. CDR1 MGHDK and CDR2 SYGVNS come from the germline V gene. This CDR3 is built from 17 residues.

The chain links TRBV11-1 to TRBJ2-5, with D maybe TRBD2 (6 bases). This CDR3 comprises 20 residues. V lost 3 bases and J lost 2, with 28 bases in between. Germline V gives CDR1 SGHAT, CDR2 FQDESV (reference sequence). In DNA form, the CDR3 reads TGTGCCAGCAGCTTGACCCCTTTTTATCGGGGACCGACTAGACAAGAGACCCAGTACTTC. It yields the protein CASSLTPFYRGPTRQETQYF. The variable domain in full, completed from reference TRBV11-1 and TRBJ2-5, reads EAEVAQSPRYKITEKSQAVAFWCDPISGHATLYWYRQILGQGPELLVQFQDESVVDDSQLPKDRFSAERLKGVDSTLKIQPAELGDSAMYLCASSLTPFYRGPTRQETQYFGPGTRLLVL.

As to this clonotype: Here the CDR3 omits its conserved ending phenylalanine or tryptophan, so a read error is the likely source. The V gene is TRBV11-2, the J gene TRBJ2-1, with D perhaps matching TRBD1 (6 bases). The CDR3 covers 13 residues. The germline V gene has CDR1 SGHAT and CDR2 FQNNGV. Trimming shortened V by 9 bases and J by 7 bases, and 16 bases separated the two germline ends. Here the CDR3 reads CASGLDRGNEQFL. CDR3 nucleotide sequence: TGTGCCAGTGGCCTAGATAGGGGGAATGAGCAGTTCCTC.

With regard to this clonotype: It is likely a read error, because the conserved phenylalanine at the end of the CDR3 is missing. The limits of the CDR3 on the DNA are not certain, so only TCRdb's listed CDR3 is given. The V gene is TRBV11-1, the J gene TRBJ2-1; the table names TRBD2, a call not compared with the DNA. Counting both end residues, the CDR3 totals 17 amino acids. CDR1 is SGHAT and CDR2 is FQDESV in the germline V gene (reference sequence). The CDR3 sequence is CASSHLLPSGRSNEQSL.

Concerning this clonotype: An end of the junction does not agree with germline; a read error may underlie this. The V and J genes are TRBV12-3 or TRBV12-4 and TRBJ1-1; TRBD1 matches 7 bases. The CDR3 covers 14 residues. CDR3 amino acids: CANSLAGGNTDAFF. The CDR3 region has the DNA TGTGCCAACAGTTTGGCAGGGGGGAACACTGATGCTTTCTTT.

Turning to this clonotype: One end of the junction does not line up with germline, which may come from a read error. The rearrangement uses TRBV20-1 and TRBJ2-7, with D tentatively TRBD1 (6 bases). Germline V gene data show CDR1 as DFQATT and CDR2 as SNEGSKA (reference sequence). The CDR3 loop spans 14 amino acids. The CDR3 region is CSDSQASGHYDQYF. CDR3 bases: TGCAGTGATAGCCAGGCGTCGGGACACTACGATCAGTACTTC.

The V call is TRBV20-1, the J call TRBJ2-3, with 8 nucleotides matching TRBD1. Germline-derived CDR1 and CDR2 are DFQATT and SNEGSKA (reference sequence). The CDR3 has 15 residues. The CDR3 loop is CCVLRTGTTLDTQYF. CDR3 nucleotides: TGCTGTGTCCTACGGACAGGGACGACCCTTGATACGCAGTATTTT.

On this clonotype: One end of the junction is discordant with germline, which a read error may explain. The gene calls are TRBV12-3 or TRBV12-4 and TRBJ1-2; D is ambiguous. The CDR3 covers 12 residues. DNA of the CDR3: TGTGCCAGCACCCCAGTGTGCTACGGCTACATCTTC. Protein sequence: CASTPVCYGYIF.

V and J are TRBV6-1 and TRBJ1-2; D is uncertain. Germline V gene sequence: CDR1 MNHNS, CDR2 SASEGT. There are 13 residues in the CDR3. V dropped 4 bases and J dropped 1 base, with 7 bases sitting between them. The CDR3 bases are TGTGCCAGCAGTGGGACGGTTAACTATGGCTACACCTTC. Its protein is CASSGTVNYGYTF.

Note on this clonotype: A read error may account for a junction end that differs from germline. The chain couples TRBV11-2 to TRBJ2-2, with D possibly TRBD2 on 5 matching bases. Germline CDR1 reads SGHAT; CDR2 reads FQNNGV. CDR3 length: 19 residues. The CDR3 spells CVSSFGPYRDEYGTGELFF. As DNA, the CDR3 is TGTGTCAGCAGCTTCGGTCCTTACCGGGATGAATATGGCACCGGGGAGCTGTTTTTT.

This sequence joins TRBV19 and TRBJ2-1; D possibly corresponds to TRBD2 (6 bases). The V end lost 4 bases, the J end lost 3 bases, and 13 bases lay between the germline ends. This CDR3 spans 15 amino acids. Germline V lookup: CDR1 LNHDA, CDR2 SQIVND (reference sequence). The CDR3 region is CASSKLAGGYNEQFF. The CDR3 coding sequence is TGTGCCAGTAGTAAACTAGCAGGAGGCTACAATGAGCAGTTCTTC.

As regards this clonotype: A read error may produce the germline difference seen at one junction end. Here the CDR3 DNA reads TGTGCCATCGCGGGACAGCATACAAAGAACACTGAAGCTTCCTTT. It translates to CAIAGQHTKNTEASF. The chain is built from TRBV6-2 or TRBV6-3 and TRBJ1-1; the match to TRBD1 covers 7 bases. The CDR3 loop spans 15 amino acids. Germline CDR1 is MNHEY and CDR2 is SVGEGT.